One T cell receptor (beta chain) is described in this entry. Its antigen is currently unknown. These data originate in a study of shared clonotypes between healthy human individuals. Study-wide points: Depth of sequencing was expected to influence donor clonotype sharing.

The CDR3 totals 15 residues. The germline CDR1 and CDR2 sequences are SNHLY and FYNNEI. Trimming left V 7 bases short and J 0 bases short, with 13 bases between. As originally analysed: Junction-only immunoSEQ sequences carried no quality scores, so filtering differed. Produced via immunoSEQ multiplex PCR; TCRdb's table is partial and in-frame only. V, J and clone size were drawn from that table, and D and trimming were deduced from the DNA. Of roughly 490,000 clones listed, around 80% are singletons. Only Caucasian adults living in Nashville, Tennessee made up the donor group. This chain connects TRBV2 to TRBJ1-3; D uncertain. The sample was PBMCs. The source of this sequence is a woman in her 40s in good health. Some clones in this sample may be carry-over from other donors' samples. The CDR3 is CASNPGRNSGNTIYF. CDR3 nucleotide sequence: TGTGCCAGCAATCCGGGTCGTAACTCTGGAAACACCATATATTTT.